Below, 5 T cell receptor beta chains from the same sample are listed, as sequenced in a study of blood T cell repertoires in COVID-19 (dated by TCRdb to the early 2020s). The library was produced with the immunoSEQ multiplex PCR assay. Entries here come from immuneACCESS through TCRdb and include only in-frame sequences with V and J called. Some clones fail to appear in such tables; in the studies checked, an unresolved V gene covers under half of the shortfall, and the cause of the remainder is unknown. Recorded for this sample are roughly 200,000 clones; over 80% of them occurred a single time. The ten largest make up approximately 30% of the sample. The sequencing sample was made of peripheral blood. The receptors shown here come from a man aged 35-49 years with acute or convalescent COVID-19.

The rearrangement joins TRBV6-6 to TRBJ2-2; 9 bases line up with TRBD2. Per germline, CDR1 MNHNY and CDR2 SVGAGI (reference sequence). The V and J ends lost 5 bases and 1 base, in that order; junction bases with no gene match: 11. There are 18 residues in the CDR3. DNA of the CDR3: TGTGCCAGCAGTCCTTCGACTAGCGGTTATTTGAACACCGGGGAGCTGTTTTTT. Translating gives CASSPSTSGYLNTGELFF.

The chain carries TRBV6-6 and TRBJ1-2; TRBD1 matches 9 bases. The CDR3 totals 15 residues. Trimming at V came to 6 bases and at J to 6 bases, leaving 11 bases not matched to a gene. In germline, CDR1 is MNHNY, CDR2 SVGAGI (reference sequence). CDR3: CASSSPDRGGNGYTF. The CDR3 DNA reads TGTGCCAGCAGCTCCCCGGACAGGGGAGGGAATGGCTACACCTTC.

The CDR3 sequence: CATSRDRGGSANSPLHF. For the CDR3, the DNA is TGTGCCACCAGCAGAGATAGGGGGGGGTCGGCTAATTCACCCCTCCACTTT. The V and J genes are TRBV15 and TRBJ1-6; the D gene is possibly TRBD1 (6 bases). CDR3 size: 17 residues. Germline CDR1 is LNHNV and CDR2 is YYDKDF (reference sequence). The V and J ends lost 0 bases and 6 bases respectively, with 15 bases between them.

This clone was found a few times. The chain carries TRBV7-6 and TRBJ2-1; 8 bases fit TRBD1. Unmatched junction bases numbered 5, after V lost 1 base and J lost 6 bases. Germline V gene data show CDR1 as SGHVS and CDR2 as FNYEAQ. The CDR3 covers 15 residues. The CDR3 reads CASSLVGQAPNEQFF. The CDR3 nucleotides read TGTGCCAGCAGCTTAGTGGGACAGGCCCCCAATGAGCAGTTCTTC.

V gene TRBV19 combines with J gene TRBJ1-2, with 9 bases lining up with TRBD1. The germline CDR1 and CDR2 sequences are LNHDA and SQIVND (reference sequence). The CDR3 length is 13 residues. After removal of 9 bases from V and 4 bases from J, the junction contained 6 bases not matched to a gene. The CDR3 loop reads CASTGQGRYGYTF. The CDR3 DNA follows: TGTGCCAGCACCGGACAGGGGCGCTATGGCTACACCTTC.